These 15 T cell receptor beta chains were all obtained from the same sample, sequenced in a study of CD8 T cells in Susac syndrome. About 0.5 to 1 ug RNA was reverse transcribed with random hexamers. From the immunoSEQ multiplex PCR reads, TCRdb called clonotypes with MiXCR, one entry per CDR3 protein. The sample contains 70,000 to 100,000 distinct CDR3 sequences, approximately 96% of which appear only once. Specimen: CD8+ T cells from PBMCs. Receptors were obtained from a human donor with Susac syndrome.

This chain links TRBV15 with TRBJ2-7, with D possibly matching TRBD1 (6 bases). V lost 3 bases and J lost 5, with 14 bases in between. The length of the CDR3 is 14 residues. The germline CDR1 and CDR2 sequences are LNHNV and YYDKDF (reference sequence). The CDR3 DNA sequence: TGTGCCACCAGCAGTGAAACAGGGTTGGACGAGCAGTACTTC. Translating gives CATSSETGLDEQYF.

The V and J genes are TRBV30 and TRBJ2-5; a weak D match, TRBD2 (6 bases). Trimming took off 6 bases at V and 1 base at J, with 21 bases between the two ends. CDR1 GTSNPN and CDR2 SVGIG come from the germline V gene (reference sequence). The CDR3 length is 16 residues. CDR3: CACSTPGVKGQETQYF. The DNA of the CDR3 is TGTGCCTGCTCAACCCCGGGGGTAAAGGGCCAAGAGACCCAGTACTTC.

The DNA for the CDR3 is TGTGCCAGCAGCCAAGGTCAGACGAACACCGGGGAGCTGTTTTTT. Its translation: CASSQGQTNTGELFF. This rearrangement joins TRBV3-1 to TRBJ2-2; D call uncertain. Germline V gives CDR1 LGHDT, CDR2 YNNKEL (reference sequence). The CDR3 has 15 residues. V was cut by 1 base and J by 0 bases, with 6 bases left in between.

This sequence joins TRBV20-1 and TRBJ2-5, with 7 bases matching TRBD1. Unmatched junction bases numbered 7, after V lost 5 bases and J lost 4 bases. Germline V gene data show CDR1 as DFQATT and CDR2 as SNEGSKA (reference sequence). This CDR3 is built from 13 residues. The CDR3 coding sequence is TGCAGTGCTGTTCGACGACAGGGAGAGACCCAGTACTTC. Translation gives CSAVRRQGETQYF.

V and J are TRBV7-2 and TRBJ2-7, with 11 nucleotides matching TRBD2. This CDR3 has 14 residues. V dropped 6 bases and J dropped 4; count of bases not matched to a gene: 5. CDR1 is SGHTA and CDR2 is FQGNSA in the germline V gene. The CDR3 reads CASSPASGGYEQYF. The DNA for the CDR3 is TGTGCCAGCAGTCCAGCTAGCGGGGGGTACGAGCAGTACTTC.

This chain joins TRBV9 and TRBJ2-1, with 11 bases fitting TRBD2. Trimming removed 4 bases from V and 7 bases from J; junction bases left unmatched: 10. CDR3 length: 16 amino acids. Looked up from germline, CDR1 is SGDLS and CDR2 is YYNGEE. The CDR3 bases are TGTGCCAGCAGCCCCCGAGTTAGCGGGGGGGGAAATGAGCAGTTCTTC. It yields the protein CASSPRVSGGGNEQFF.

As DNA, the CDR3 is TGTGCCAGCAGTGGACAGGGGAGCGGTGATGGCTACACCTTC. Its protein product is CASSGQGSGDGYTF. The chain has TRBV6-5 and TRBJ1-2; 9 bases match TRBD1. The CDR3 runs to 14 residues. CDR1 MNHEY and CDR2 SVGAGI come from the germline V gene. The V segment lost 5 bases and the J segment 6 bases; nucleotides outside the gene matches: 7.

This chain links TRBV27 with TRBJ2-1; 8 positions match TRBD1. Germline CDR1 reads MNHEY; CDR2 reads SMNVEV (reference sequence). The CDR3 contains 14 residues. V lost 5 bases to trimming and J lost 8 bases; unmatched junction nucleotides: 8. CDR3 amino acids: CASSPTGENDEQFF. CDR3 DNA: TGTGCCAGCAGTCCGACAGGGGAGAACGATGAGCAGTTCTTC.

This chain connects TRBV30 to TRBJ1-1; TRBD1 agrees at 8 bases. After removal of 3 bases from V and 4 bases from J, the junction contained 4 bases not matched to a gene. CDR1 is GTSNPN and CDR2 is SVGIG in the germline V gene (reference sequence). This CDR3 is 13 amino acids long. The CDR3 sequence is CAWRVTGGTEAFF. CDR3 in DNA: TGTGCCTGGAGGGTAACAGGGGGCACTGAAGCTTTCTTT.

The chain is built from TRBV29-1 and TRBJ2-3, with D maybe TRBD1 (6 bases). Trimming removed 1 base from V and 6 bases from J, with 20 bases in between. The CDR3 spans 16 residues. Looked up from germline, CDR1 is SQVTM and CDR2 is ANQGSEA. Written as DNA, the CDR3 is TGCAGCGTTGAAGTCAACAGGGACAAGAGCTCGGATACGCAGTATTTT. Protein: CSVEVNRDKSSDTQYF.

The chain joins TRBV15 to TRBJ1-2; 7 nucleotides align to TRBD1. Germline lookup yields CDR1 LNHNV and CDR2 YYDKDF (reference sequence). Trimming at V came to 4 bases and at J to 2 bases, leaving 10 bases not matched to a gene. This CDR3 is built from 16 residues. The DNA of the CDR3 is TGTGCCACCAGCACCGGGGACAGTTTATTCAACTATGGCTACACCTTC. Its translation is CATSTGDSLFNYGYTF.

The CDR3 DNA is TGTGCCAGTAGTACCCGAAGAGGAGGACTGTTTTTT. This sequence encodes CASSTRRGGLFF. The chain joins TRBV19 to TRBJ1-4; D not certain. V dropped 4 bases and J dropped 13 bases, with 13 bases sitting between them. The CDR3 is 12 amino acids. From germline, CDR1 is LNHDA and CDR2 SQIVND (reference sequence). The variable domain in full, with the rest retrieved from reference TRBV19 and TRBJ1-4, is DGGITQSPKYLFRKEGQNVTLSCEQNLNHDAMYWYRQDPGQGLRLIYYSQIVNDFQKGDIAEGYSVSREKKESFPLTVTSAQKNPTAFYLCASSTRRGGLFFGSGTQLSVL.

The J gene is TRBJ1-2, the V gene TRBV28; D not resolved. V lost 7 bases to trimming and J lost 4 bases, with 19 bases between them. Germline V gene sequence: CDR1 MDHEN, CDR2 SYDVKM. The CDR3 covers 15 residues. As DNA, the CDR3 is TGTGCCAGCATACCGACCGACTCGGTTGCCTATGGCTACACCTTC. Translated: CASIPTDSVAYGYTF.

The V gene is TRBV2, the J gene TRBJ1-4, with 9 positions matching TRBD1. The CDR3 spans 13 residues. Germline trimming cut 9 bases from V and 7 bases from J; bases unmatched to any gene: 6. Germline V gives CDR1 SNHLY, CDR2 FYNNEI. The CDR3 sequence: CASFRQGGEKLFF. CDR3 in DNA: TGTGCCAGTTTTAGACAGGGGGGTGAAAAACTGTTTTTT.

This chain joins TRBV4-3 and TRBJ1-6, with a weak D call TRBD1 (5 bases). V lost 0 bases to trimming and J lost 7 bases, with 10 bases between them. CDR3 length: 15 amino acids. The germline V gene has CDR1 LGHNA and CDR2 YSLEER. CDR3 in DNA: TGCGCCAGCAGCCAAGATTCAGGGAACAATTCACCCCTCCACTTT. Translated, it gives CASSQDSGNNSPLHF.